Shown below are 9 T cell receptor beta chains from a single sample sequenced in a study of identifying expanded T cells in peripheral blood. Some clones are missing from TCRdb's copy, which holds only in-frame ones; the method was immunoSEQ multiplex PCR. The top ten clones hold more than 2.5% of a sample with under 150,000 clones, more than 80% of them seen once. Sample: blood. The source is a person aged 18 to 75 in good health.

The chain combines TRBV7-6 with TRBJ1-2; D not certain. Germline CDR1 SGHVS, CDR2 FNYEAQ. CDR3 size: 12 residues. Deletions cut 4 bases from V and 4 bases from J, with 7 bases between. The CDR3 here is CASSSKTYGYTF. In DNA form, the CDR3 reads TGTGCCAGCAGCTCCAAGACCTATGGCTACACCTTC.

About this clone: Additional DNA sequences in this sample encode the identical CDR3. This chain uses TRBV9 with TRBJ1-1; D unclear. Germline loops: CDR1 SGDLS, CDR2 YYNGEE. This CDR3 is built from 14 residues. V was trimmed by 2 bases and J by 0 bases, leaving 8 bases between them. CDR3 nucleotide sequence: TGTGCCAGCAGCGTCGAAGGTTTGAACACTGAAGCTTTCTTT. Translation: CASSVEGLNTEAFF.

The genes are TRBV6-6 and TRBJ2-7; 8 bases fit TRBD2. Germline trimming cut 5 bases from V and 5 bases from J; bases unmatched to any gene: 5. The germline V gene has CDR1 MNHNY and CDR2 SVGAGI (reference sequence). CDR3 length: 13 residues. DNA for the CDR3: TGTGCCAGCAGTGGGCGGGGGGAGGACGAGCAGTACTTC. This encodes CASSGRGEDEQYF.

The J gene is TRBJ1-4, the V gene TRBV25-1, with 8 bases fitting TRBD1. CDR1 and CDR2 (germline): MGHDK, SYGVNS. With V trimmed by 8 bases and J by 9 bases, 11 bases remained unmatched. There are 14 residues in the CDR3. CDR3 protein: CASQGQGAVKKLFF. The CDR3 DNA follows: TGTGCCAGCCAAGGCCAGGGGGCGGTCAAAAAACTGTTTTTT.

The chain couples TRBV6-5 to TRBJ1-3; D may be TRBD1 (5 bases). CDR3 size: 15 residues. V gave up 4 bases and J gave up 4 bases, with 14 bases separating them. The germline V gene has CDR1 MNHEY and CDR2 SVGAGI. The CDR3 sequence: CASSSFPGYGNTIYF. Written as DNA, the CDR3 is TGTGCCAGCAGTTCCTTTCCAGGGTACGGAAACACCATATATTTT.

This clone occurred a few times. The chain uses TRBV10-2 and TRBJ1-3; 8 bases match TRBD1. The CDR3 is made up of 15 amino acids. In germline, CDR1 is WSHSY, CDR2 SAAADI. The trim removed 4 bases at V and 4 bases at J, leaving 6 bases unmatched. The CDR3 here is CASSGDRTGGNTIYF. The DNA for the CDR3 is TGCGCCAGCAGTGGGGACAGGACGGGAGGAAACACCATATATTTT.

The chain links TRBV7-7 to TRBJ2-5; 8 nucleotides line up with TRBD1. The junction had 10 bases not matched to a gene; V was cut back by 5 bases and J by 5 bases. This CDR3 has 15 amino acids. CDR1 and CDR2 (germline): SSHAT, FNYEAQ (reference sequence). CDR3 protein: CASSQGQGWGETQYF. CDR3 DNA sequence: TGTGCCAGCAGCCAAGGACAGGGATGGGGTGAGACCCAGTACTTC.

This chain joins TRBV4-1 and TRBJ2-7; D is uncertain. CDR1 and CDR2 from the germline V gene are MGHRA and YSYEKL. Trimming left V 0 bases short and J 3 bases short, with 12 bases between. The CDR3 is 15 amino acids. This chain's CDR3 is CASSQDYPDNYEQYF. CDR3 nucleotides: TGCGCCAGCAGCCAAGACTATCCCGACAACTACGAGCAGTACTTC.

V usage is TRBV30 and J usage is TRBJ1-2; the D gene is possibly TRBD1 (6 bases). Germline V gene data show CDR1 as GTSNPN and CDR2 as SVGIG (reference sequence). V dropped 0 bases and J dropped 6 bases, with 17 bases sitting between them. The CDR3 extends over 15 amino acids. CDR3 sequence: CAWSVRGGEKNGYTF. CDR3 sequence (DNA): TGTGCCTGGAGTGTGAGGGGGGGAGAGAAAAATGGCTACACCTTC.